Listed below are T cell receptor beta chains from one sample, sequenced in a study of blood T cell repertoires in COVID-19. Profiled with immunoSEQ multiplex PCR; TCRdb holds only in-frame clones, not every one. Of 40,000 to 50,000 clones in the sample, 81% were seen once. Sequenced: peripheral blood. These receptor sequences come from a man between 35 and 55 years old with active or convalescent COVID-19. CDR3s include the opening cysteine and the closing phenylalanine or tryptophan. A D gene is named only where the DNA matches it firmly. A row's size may be missing; if present it is once, few, many or a size class.

.	TRBJ2-1	TRBV5-1	.	CASSSGLGNEQFF	TGCGCCAGCAGCTCCGGGTTGGGCAATGAGCAGTTCTTC
.	TRBJ1-3	TRBV5-1	.	CASSEGLSGNTIYF	TGCGCCAGCAGCGAGGGCCTCTCTGGAAACACCATATATTTT
TRBD1	TRBJ1-1	TRBV4-2	.	CASSQDFRGLTFGTEAFF	TGTGCCAGCAGCCAAGACTTCAGGGGGCTGACGTTTGGGACTGAAGCTTTCTTT
TRBD2	TRBJ2-1	TRBV6-5	once	CASSYSGGAMNEQFF	TGTGCCAGCAGTTACAGCGGGGGGGCAATGAATGAGCAGTTCTTC
.	TRBJ2-3	TRBV7-2	.	CASSSADTQYF	TGTGCCAGCAGCTCGGCAGATACGCAGTATTTT
.	TRBJ2-1	TRBV5-5	.	CASSPTVTSYNEQFF	TGTGCCAGCAGCCCTACAGTGACCTCCTACAATGAGCAGTTCTTC
.	TRBJ2-7	TRBV2	.	CASSEASGPGGREQYF	TGTGCCAGCAGTGAAGCCAGTGGGCCTGGTGGGAGGGAGCAGTACTTC
.	TRBJ1-2	TRBV27	few	CASRESANYGYTF	TGTGCCAGCAGGGAGTCAGCTAACTATGGCTACACCTTC
.	TRBJ2-1	TRBV30	.	CAWTRREVVF	TGTGCCTGGACAAGGAGGGAAGTTGTCTTC
TRBD1	TRBJ1-6	TRBV5-4	.	CASSWGTGNNSPLHF	TGTGCCAGCAGCTGGGGGACAGGCAATAATTCACCCCTCCACTTT
.	TRBJ1-5	TRBV6-2/TRBV6-3	.	CASSPRQRSNQPQHF	TGTGCCAGCAGCCCTAGACAGAGAAGCAATCAGCCCCAGCATTTT
TRBD1	TRBJ2-7	TRBV6-2/TRBV6-3	.	CASSYGTGGEQYF	TGTGCCAGCAGTTATGGGACAGGGGGCGAGCAGTACTTC
.	TRBJ2-7	TRBV2	.	CASGQLASLEQYF	TGTGCCAGCGGGCAGCTAGCTTCGCTCGAGCAGTACTTC
.	TRBJ1-3	TRBV6-2/TRBV6-3	.	CASSYFGSSGNTIYF	TGTGCCAGCAGTTACTTCGGGAGCTCTGGAAACACCATATATTTT
.	TRBJ1-2	TRBV28	once	CASSLSPPGHLHGYTF	TGTGCCAGCAGTTTAAGCCCCCCGGGACACCTGCATGGCTACACCTTC
TRBD2	TRBJ2-7	TRBV19	.	CASSSSSGTLHEQYF	TGTGCCAGTAGTAGTTCTAGCGGTACCCTCCACGAGCAGTACTTC
.	TRBJ1-1	TRBV30	.	CAWSGIPLSTEAFF	TGTGCCTGGAGTGGAATCCCCCTGAGCACTGAAGCTTTCTTT
TRBD1	TRBJ1-2	TRBV27	.	CASHPGQGYGYTF	TGTGCCAGCCATCCGGGACAGGGGTATGGCTACACCTTC
TRBD1	TRBJ1-5	TRBV27	.	CASSNRPGQGNQPQHF	TGTGCCAGCAGTAACCGCCCGGGACAGGGCAATCAGCCCCAGCATTTT
.	TRBJ2-7	TRBV7-8	.	CASSLGTVNEQYF	TGTGCCAGCAGCTTAGGAACAGTCAACGAGCAGTACTTC
TRBD1	TRBJ2-7	TRBV2	once	CASSGGTATSYEQYF	TGTGCCAGCAGTGGAGGGACAGCGACCTCTTACGAGCAGTACTTC
.	TRBJ2-1	TRBV6-4	few	CASSVRESSYNEQFF	TGTGCCAGCAGTGTCCGGGAGAGCTCCTACAATGAGCAGTTCTTC
.	TRBJ2-5	TRBV24-1	.	CATSDFSGGLETQYF	TGTGCCACCAGTGATTTTTCCGGGGGTTTGGAGACCCAGTACTTC
TRBD1	TRBJ2-2	TRBV5-4	.	CASSLTGTGVFGGELFF	TGTGCCAGCAGCCTGACCGGGACAGGGGTCTTTGGCGGGGAGCTGTTTTTT
TRBD1	TRBJ2-7	TRBV19	.	CASSRGQGEIYEQYF	TGTGCCAGTAGTCGAGGGCAGGGGGAAATATACGAGCAGTACTTC
TRBD1	TRBJ2-1	TRBV2	.	CASRGDSNEQFF	TGTGCCAGCAGGGGGGACAGCAATGAGCAGTTCTTC
.	TRBJ2-1	TRBV6-5	.	CASSARGNEQFF	TGTGCCAGCTCGGCCCGGGGCAATGAGCAGTTCTTC
.	TRBJ2-7	TRBV2	.	CASSALPTYEQYF	TGTGCCAGCAGCGCCCTACCGACCTACGAGCAGTACTTC
.	TRBJ1-1	TRBV7-3	.	CASSSYHGTEAFF	TGTGCCAGCAGCTCGTATCACGGCACTGAAGCTTTCTTT